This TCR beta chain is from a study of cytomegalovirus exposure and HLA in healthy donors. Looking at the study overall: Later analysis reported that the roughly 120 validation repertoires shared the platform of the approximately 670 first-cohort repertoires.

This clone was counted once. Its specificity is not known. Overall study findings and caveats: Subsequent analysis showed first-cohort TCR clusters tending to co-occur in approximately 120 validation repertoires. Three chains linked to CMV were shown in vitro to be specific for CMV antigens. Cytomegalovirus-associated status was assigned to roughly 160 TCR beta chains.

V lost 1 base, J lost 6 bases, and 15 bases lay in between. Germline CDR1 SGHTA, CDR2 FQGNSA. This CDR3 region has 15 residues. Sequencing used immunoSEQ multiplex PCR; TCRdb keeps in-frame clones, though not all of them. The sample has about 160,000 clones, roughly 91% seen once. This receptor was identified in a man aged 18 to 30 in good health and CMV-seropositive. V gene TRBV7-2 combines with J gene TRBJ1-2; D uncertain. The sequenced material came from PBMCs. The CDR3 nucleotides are TGTGCCAGCAGCTTAGACGGTTCGGGGAGGCATGGCTACACCTTC. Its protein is CASSLDGSGRHGYTF.